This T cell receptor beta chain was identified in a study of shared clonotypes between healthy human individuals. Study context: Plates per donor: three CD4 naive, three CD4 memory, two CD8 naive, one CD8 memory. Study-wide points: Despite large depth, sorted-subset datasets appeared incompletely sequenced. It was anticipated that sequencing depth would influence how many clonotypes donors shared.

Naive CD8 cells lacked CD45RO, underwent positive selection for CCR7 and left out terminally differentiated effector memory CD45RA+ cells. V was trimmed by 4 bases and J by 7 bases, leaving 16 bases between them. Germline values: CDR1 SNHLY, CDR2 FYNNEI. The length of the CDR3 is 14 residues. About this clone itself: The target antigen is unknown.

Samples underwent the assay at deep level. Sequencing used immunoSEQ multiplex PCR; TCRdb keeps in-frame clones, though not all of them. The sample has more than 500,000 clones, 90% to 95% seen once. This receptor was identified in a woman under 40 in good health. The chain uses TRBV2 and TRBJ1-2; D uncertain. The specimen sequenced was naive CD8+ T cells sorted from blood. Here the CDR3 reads CASSGVEEVGGYTF. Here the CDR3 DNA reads TGTGCCAGCAGTGGGGTGGAGGAGGTTGGTGGCTACACCTTC.